This TCR beta chain was captured by sequencing in a study of blood T cell repertoires in COVID-19. In the study overall: PBMCs, B-cell-depleted T cells, or T cells were the source of the cDNA or gDNA that made up the material.

Sequencing used immunoSEQ multiplex PCR; TCRdb keeps in-frame clones, though not all of them. The sample consists of about 110,000 clones, 72% of them appearing once. Unmatched junction bases numbered 12, after V lost 8 bases and J lost 4 bases. Germline CDR1 and CDR2: MDHEN and SYDVKM. This CDR3 comprises 15 residues. The clonotype comes from a woman aged 60-75 years with acute or convalescent COVID-19. V gene TRBV28 combines with J gene TRBJ1-1; 8 positions agree with TRBD1. The sample taken for sequencing was peripheral blood. This chain's CDR3 is CASPPGAGGFTEAFF. The DNA of the CDR3 is TGTGCCAGCCCTCCTGGAGCAGGGGGCTTCACTGAAGCTTTCTTT.